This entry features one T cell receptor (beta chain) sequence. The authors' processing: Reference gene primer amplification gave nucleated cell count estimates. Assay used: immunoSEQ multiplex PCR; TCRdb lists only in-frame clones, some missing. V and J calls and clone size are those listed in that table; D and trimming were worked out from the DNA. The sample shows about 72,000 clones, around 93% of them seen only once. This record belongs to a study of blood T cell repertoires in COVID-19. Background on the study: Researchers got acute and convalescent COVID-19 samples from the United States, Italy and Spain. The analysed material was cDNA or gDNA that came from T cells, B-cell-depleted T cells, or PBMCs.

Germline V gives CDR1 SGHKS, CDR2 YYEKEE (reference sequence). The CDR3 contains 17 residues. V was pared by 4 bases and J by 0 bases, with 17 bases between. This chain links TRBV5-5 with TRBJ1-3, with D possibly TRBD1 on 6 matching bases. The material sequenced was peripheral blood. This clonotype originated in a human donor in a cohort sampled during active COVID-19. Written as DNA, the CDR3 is TGTGCCAGCAGCACACAGGGCCGGATCTCCTCTGGAAACACCATATATTTT. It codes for CASSTQGRISSGNTIYF.